Listed here are 11 T cell receptor beta chains from one sample, sequenced in a study of CD8 T cells in Susac syndrome. The RNA input was 0.5 to 1 ug, and it was reverse transcribed with random hexamers. MiXCR was run by TCRdb on the immunoSEQ multiplex PCR reads, yielding one entry per CDR3 protein. The profile shows approximately 200,000 distinct CDR3 sequences, almost 96% of them singletons. The sequenced sample consisted of CD4+ T cells from PBMCs. The receptor source for this set is a human donor with multiple sclerosis.

V usage is TRBV7-2 and J usage is TRBJ1-4; D not certain. V shed 1 base and J shed 7 bases, with 13 bases lying between them. Per germline, CDR1 SGHTA and CDR2 FQGNSA. The CDR3 contains 15 residues. Here the CDR3 reads CASSLVRGRSEKLFF. In nucleotides, the CDR3 is TGTGCCAGCAGCTTAGTACGGGGTCGGAGTGAAAAACTGTTTTTT.

J is TRBJ1-1 and V is TRBV7-6; D unresolved. The CDR3 has 14 residues. The V gene lost 3 bases and the J gene lost 1 base, with 9 bases spanning the gap. The germline CDR1 and CDR2 sequences are SGHVS and FNYEAQ. The CDR3 region has the DNA TGTGCCAGCAGCTTGAAGATGGGGAACACTGAAGCTTTCTTT. The encoded protein is CASSLKMGNTEAFF.

The chain links TRBV15 to TRBJ2-3; 7 nucleotides align to TRBD2. This CDR3 region has 14 residues. The germline CDR1 and CDR2 sequences are LNHNV and YYDKDF (reference sequence). The V segment lost 0 bases and the J segment 4 bases; nucleotides outside the gene matches: 1. The CDR3 region has the DNA TGTGCCACCAGCAGAGATCGGGGGGCAGATACGCAGTATTTT. Translating it yields CATSRDRGADTQYF. Based on the CDR3 plus reference TRBV15 and TRBJ2-3, the full variable domain is DAMVIQNPRYQVTQFGKPVTLSCSQTLNHNVMYWYQQKSSQAPKLLFHYYDKDFNNEADTPDNFQSRRPNTSFCFLDIRSPGLGDTAMYLCATSRDRGADTQYFGPGTRLTVL.

The chain couples TRBV29-1 to TRBJ1-2, with D possibly TRBD1 on 5 matching bases. This CDR3 contains 12 residues. Germline CDR1 reads SQVTM; CDR2 reads ANQGSEA. Deletions cut 3 bases from V and 4 bases from J, with 9 bases between. CDR3 bases: TGCAGCGTTGACGCAGGGCCCTATGGCTACACCTTC. Residues: CSVDAGPYGYTF.

The chain joins TRBV20-1 to TRBJ2-3; 7 nucleotides match TRBD2. The CDR3 has 14 residues. With V trimmed by 3 bases and J by 5 bases, 8 bases remained unmatched. The germline gives CDR1 DFQATT, CDR2 SNEGSKA (reference sequence). CDR3 DNA sequence: TGCAGTGCTAGTTGGCTAGCGGACGGAGATACGCAGTATTTT. Its protein product is CSASWLADGDTQYF.

The chain carries TRBV30 and TRBJ1-1, with a possible D match to TRBD1 (6 bases). The CDR3 totals 16 residues. V lost 0 bases and J 2 bases, leaving 16 bases between the germline ends. Per germline, CDR1 GTSNPN and CDR2 SVGIG (reference sequence). DNA for the CDR3: TGTGCCTGGAGTGTTCATAATGGAGGGGGTAACACTGAAGCTTTCTTT. As protein: CAWSVHNGGGNTEAFF.

The chain links TRBV30 to TRBJ2-1; D remains ambiguous. Germline V CDR1 and CDR2: GTSNPN, SVGIG (reference sequence). V dropped 7 bases and J dropped 7 bases, with 8 bases sitting between them. The CDR3 has 10 residues. CDR3 protein: CASSLNEQFF. CDR3 bases: TGTGCCTCTTCATTGAATGAGCAGTTCTTC.

The chain uses TRBV7-8 and TRBJ2-3, with 7 nucleotides matching TRBD1. The CDR3 length is 15 residues. V lost 5 bases to trimming and J lost 10 bases; unmatched junction nucleotides: 15. From germline, CDR1 is SGHVS and CDR2 FQNEAQ. In DNA form, the CDR3 reads TGTGCCAGCAGCCGAAGTCGGACAGGATTGATAGCGCAGTATTTT. It codes for CASSRSRTGLIAQYF.

The table lists this clonotype with a count of one. V and J are TRBV7-9 and TRBJ1-6, with D possibly TRBD1 on 6 matching bases. This CDR3 has 14 residues. Trimming removed 6 bases from V and 6 bases from J, with 12 bases in between. CDR1 and CDR2 from the germline V gene are SEHNR and FQNEAQ (reference sequence). For the CDR3, the DNA is TGTGCCAGCAGACGGGGGCAGATTAATTCACCCCTCCACTTT. This sequence encodes CASRRGQINSPLHF. Using reference TRBV7-9 and TRBJ1-6 for the parts outside the CDR3, the full variable domain is DTGVSQNPRHKITKRGQNVTFRCDPISEHNRLYWYRQTLGQGPEFLTYFQNEAQLEKSRLLSDRFSAERPKGSFSTLEIQRTEQGDSAMYLCASRRGQINSPLHFGNGTRLTVT.

The rearrangement links TRBV20-1 to TRBJ2-1; D possibly corresponds to TRBD2 (6 bases). Germline V gene lookup returns CDR1 DFQATT and CDR2 SNEGSKA (reference sequence). This CDR3 has 11 amino acids. Between the trimmed V and J ends, which lost 3 bases and 9 bases, there was a span of 9 bases. The chain's CDR3 is CSARTRFEQFF. Written as DNA, the CDR3 is TGCAGTGCTAGGACTAGATTTGAGCAGTTCTTC.

Written as DNA, the CDR3 is TGTGCCAGCAGCTTAGGGGCAAGGGACAGCGGGGGCTACACCTTC. It codes for CASSLGARDSGGYTF. This chain links TRBV7-6 with TRBJ1-2; 7 bases line up with TRBD1. The CDR3 runs to 15 residues. CDR1 is SGHVS, CDR2 FNYEAQ, per germline. The junction had 10 bases not matched to a gene; V was cut back by 1 base and J by 8 bases.